This T cell receptor beta chain was identified in a study of shared clonotypes between healthy human individuals. DNA from unsorted PBMC was sequenced on ten immunoSEQ deep assay plates. Produced via immunoSEQ multiplex PCR; TCRdb's table is partial and in-frame only. The table has nearly 500,000 clones, 75% to 85% seen once. Sequencing was performed on PBMCs. The TCR comes from a woman between 35 and 50 years old in good health. Some clones in this sample may be carry-over from other donors' samples.

The CDR3 nucleotides are TGTGCCAGTAGTCCAGGAGGCGGGAGGAGCTCAGATACGCAGTATTTT. Translated, it gives CASSPGGGRSSDTQYF. V usage is TRBV19 and J usage is TRBJ2-3; 8 positions agree with TRBD2. CDR3 size: 16 residues. V gave up 5 bases and J gave up 4 bases; unmatched junction bases: 11. The germline V gene encodes CDR1 LNHDA and CDR2 SQIVND (reference sequence).